This TCR beta chain is drawn from a study of regulatory T cells in long-lasting Graves disease. Findings and caveats of the study: Favored gene segments in persistent disease were TRBV28, TRBJ1-2 and TRBJ2-5. Newly diagnosed patients had higher TCR diversity than persistent Graves' patients did.

Arm-PCR with iRepertoire HTBI primers amplified the CDR3 regions for these TCR beta libraries. TCRdb itself ran the multiplex PCR reads through MiXCR, one entry per CDR3 protein. The table shows 530,000 or so distinct CDR3 sequences, with around an eighth occurring only once. This CDR3 comprises 15 residues. Germline CDR1 and CDR2: DFQATT and SNEGSKA (reference sequence). The time point: newly diagnosed GD, antithyroid drugs for less than 3 months. The TCR library used RNA extracted from PBMCs. This clonotype was picked up a small number of times. Its target is not known. The junction shows a germline mismatch at one end, possibly a read error. These data were likewise used in another study, on T cells in Graves' hyperthyroidism and ophthalmopathy.

Sequenced material: peripheral blood mononuclear cells (PBMCs), taken at new diagnosis, from a patient treated with antithyroid drugs. The chain uses TRBV20-1 and TRBJ2-1; D unresolved. This clonotype was obtained from a young man with Graves disease. The CDR3 loop reads CSARVGWPSGNEQSF. CDR3 DNA sequence: TGCAGTGCTAGAGTAGGCTGGCCTTCGGGCAATGAGCAGTCCTTC.